This passage covers 8 T cell receptor beta chains from one sample sequenced in a study of blood T cell dynamics during melanoma immunotherapy. Clones were read by immunoSEQ multiplex PCR, and TCRdb kept only the in-frame ones, dropping some. The data contain 25,000 to 30,000 clones, over 70% of them singletons. The time point was: week 3, after first cycle of checkpoint inhibitor. The starting material was blood, obtained from a patient treated with checkpoint blockade. The receptor source for this set is a human donor with melanoma.

V usage is TRBV27 and J usage is TRBJ2-7, with TRBD1 as a possible D gene (6 bases). Germline V gene lookup returns CDR1 MNHEY and CDR2 SMNVEV (reference sequence). V lost 0 bases to trimming and J lost 4 bases, with 25 bases between them. The length of the CDR3 is 19 residues. The CDR3 DNA reads as TGTGCCAGCAGTTTATCCGGGCAGGGGTACGGACTTAACGATTACGAGCAGTACTTC. Protein product: CASSLSGQGYGLNDYEQYF.

There are a few counts of this clone. The chain has TRBV7-2 and TRBJ1-6; no firm D call. The CDR3 runs to 14 residues. Trimming left V 0 bases short and J 5 bases short, with 5 bases between. Looked up from germline, CDR1 is SGHTA and CDR2 is FQGNSA. The CDR3 DNA sequence: TGTGCCAGCAGCTTAGCACGAGATAATTCACCCCTCCACTTT. Amino acids: CASSLARDNSPLHF. Together with reference TRBV7-2 and TRBJ1-6, the CDR3 gives the full variable domain: GAGVSQSPSNKVTEKGKDVELRCDPISGHTALYWYRQSLGQGLEFLIYFQGNSAPDKSGLPSDRFSAERTGGSVSTLTIQRTQQEDSAVYLCASSLARDNSPLHFGNGTRLTVT.

V and J are TRBV4-1 and TRBJ2-1, with D possibly TRBD1 on 5 matching bases. The CDR3 length is 17 residues. Germline V CDR1 and CDR2: MGHRA, YSYEKL. Trimming left V 4 bases short and J 4 bases short, with 20 bases between. CDR3 loop: CASSRYEDSPPYNEQFF. Here the CDR3 DNA reads TGCGCCAGCAGCCGGTACGAAGACAGCCCCCCGTACAATGAGCAGTTCTTC.

The rearrangement uses TRBV10-1 and TRBJ2-1; 8 bases are shared with TRBD2. The V segment lost 9 bases and the J segment 1 base; nucleotides outside the gene matches: 8. The CDR3 loop spans 15 amino acids. In germline, CDR1 is WNHNN, CDR2 SYGVQD (reference sequence). Here the CDR3 reads CASTGGADSYNEQFF. In DNA form, the CDR3 reads TGCGCCAGTACCGGGGGGGCTGATTCCTACAATGAGCAGTTCTTC.

The genes are TRBV5-1 and TRBJ1-4; 7 nucleotides align to TRBD1. Germline CDR1 reads SGHRS; CDR2 reads YFSETQ. The V segment lost 4 bases and the J segment 7 bases; nucleotides outside the gene matches: 13. The CDR3 is 16 residues long. The CDR3 DNA reads TGCGCCAGCAGCCCGACAGGGAGTTCGACAGGTGAAAAACTGTTTTTT. Encoded protein: CASSPTGSSTGEKLFF.

The CDR3 loop is CASSVWTGYEQYF. The CDR3 nucleotides are TGCGCCAGCAGCGTATGGACAGGTTACGAGCAGTACTTC. The chain couples TRBV5-1 to TRBJ2-7; TRBD1 agrees at 7 bases. Germline trimming cut 4 bases from V and 4 bases from J; bases unmatched to any gene: 5. The germline CDR1 and CDR2 sequences are SGHRS and YFSETQ. CDR3 length: 13 residues.

The chain combines TRBV29-1 with TRBJ2-5, with D possibly being TRBD2 (5 bases). The CDR3 consists of 11 residues. V lost 3 bases and J lost 4, with 6 bases in between. CDR1 and CDR2 from the germline V gene are SQVTM and ANQGSEA. DNA of the CDR3: TGCAGCGTTGACGAGGGAGAGACCCAGTACTTC. Protein sequence: CSVDEGETQYF.

A few counts support this clone. The chain links TRBV30 to TRBJ1-5; tentatively, D is TRBD1 (5 bases). The CDR3 covers 16 residues. From germline, CDR1 is GTSNPN and CDR2 SVGIG (reference sequence). V was pared by 3 bases and J by 5 bases, with 20 bases between. The CDR3 region is CAWSLGGLGADQPQHF. DNA for the CDR3: TGTGCCTGGAGCCTAGGAGGGTTAGGGGCTGATCAGCCCCAGCATTTT.